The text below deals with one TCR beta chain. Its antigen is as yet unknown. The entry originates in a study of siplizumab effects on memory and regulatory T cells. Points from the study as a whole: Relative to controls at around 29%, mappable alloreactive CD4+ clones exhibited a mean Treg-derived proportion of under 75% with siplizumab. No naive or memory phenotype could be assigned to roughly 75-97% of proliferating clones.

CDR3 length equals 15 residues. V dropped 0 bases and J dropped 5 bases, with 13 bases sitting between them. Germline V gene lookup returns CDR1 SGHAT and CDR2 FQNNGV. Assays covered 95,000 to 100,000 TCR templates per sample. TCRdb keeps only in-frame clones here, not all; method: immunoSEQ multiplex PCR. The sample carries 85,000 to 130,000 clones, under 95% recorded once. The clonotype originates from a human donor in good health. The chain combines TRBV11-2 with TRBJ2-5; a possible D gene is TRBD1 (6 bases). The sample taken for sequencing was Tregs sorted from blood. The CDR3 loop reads CASSLDGSQGETQYF. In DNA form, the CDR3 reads TGTGCCAGCAGCTTAGATGGGTCCCAGGGGGAGACCCAGTACTTC. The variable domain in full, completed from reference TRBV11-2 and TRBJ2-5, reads EAGVAQSPRYKIIEKRQSVAFWCNPISGHATLYWYQQILGQGPKLLIQFQNNGVVDDSQLPKDRFSAERLKGVDSTLKIQPAKLEDSAVYLCASSLDGSQGETQYFGPGTRLLVL.